Here is one T cell receptor (beta chain) with its context. The CDR3 loop spans 15 amino acids. The ends were cut back, 9 bases at V and 0 bases at J, with 15 bases in the middle. Germline CDR1 is LNHNV and CDR2 is YYDKDF (reference sequence). The data are from a study of CD8 T cells in Susac syndrome. From blood CD8+ and CD4+ T cells, TCR beta sequences were generated. The multiple sclerosis controls were treatment-naive patients affected by stable or active relapsing-remitting disease. Through negative isolation, CD4+ and CD8+ T cells were obtained, while TEMRA cells were enriched using FACS. With random hexamers, 0.5 to 1 ug RNA was reverse transcribed. With immunoSEQ multiplex PCR, TCR beta CDR3 was amplified across 54 Vbeta and 13 Jbeta. TCRdb redid the calling of the immunoSEQ multiplex PCR reads with MiXCR, one entry per CDR3 protein. The table has roughly 400,000 distinct CDR3 sequences, about 85% seen once.

This chain joins TRBV15 and TRBJ1-3; D might be TRBD1 (5 bases). This receptor was obtained from a human donor with multiple sclerosis. The sample taken for sequencing was CD8+ T cells from PBMCs. The CDR3 region is CATSGTESSGNTIYF. The CDR3 DNA reads TGTGCCACTTCCGGGACGGAGAGCTCTGGAAACACCATATATTTT.